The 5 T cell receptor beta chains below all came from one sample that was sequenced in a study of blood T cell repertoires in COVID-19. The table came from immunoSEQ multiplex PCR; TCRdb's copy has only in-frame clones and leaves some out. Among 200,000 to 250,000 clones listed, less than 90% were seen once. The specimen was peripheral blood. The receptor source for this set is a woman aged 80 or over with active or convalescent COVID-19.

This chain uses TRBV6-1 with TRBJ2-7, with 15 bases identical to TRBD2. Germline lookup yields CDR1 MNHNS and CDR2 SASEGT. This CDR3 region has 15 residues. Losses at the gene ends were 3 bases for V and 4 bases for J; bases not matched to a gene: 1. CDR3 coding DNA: TGTGCCAGCAGTGAGGGGACTAGCGGGAGGTACGAGCAGTACTTC. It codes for CASSEGTSGRYEQYF.

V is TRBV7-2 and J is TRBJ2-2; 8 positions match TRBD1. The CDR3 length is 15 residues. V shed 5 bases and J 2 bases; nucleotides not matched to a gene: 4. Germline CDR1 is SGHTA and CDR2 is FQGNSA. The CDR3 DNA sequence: TGTGCCAGCAGCCCAGCAGGGGGCAACACCGGGGAGCTGTTTTTT. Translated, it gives CASSPAGGNTGELFF.

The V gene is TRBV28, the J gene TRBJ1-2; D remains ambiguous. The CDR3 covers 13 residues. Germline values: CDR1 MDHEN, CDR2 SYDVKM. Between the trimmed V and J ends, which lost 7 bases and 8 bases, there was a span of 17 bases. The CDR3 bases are TGTGCCAGCACCGCGGGGAGGGCGGGCGGCTACACCTTC. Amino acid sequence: CASTAGRAGGYTF.

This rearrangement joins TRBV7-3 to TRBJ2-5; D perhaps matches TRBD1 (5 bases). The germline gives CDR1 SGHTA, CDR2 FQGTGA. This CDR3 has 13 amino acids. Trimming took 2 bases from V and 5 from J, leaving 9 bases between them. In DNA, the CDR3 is TGTGCCAGCAGCTTATTAGGGGTCGAGACCCAGTACTTC. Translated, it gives CASSLLGVETQYF.

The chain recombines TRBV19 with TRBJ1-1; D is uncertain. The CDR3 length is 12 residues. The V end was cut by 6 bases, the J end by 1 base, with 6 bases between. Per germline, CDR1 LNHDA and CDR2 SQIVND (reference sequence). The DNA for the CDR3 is TGTGCCAGTAGAACTTGGAACACTGAAGCTTTCTTT. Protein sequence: CASRTWNTEAFF.